This T cell receptor (beta chain) is drawn from a study of OX40 agonist ivuxolimab in advanced cancers. Study-wide results and caveats: Among T cells, CD8+ cells averaged more expanded clones than CD4+ cells.

CDR3 length equals 13 residues. In germline, CDR1 is KGHSH, CDR2 LQKENI. V lost 3 bases to trimming and J lost 2 bases, with 7 bases between them. About this clone: What it binds is not known.

Only in-frame clones appear in the TCRdb table, and some are missing; sequencing was by immunoSEQ multiplex PCR. The top ten clones hold approximately 1.9% of a sample with roughly 25,000 clones, around 79% of them seen once. The TCR was taken from an adult with an advanced solid tumor such as melanoma, head and neck, liver or kidney cancer. Sequenced here: CD4+ or CD8+ T cells sorted from blood, sampled in a trial of the OX40 agonist ivuxolimab. The chain combines TRBV18 with TRBJ2-5, with D possibly matching TRBD1 (5 bases). CDR3 sequence: CASSPGRQETQYF. DNA of the CDR3: TGTGCCAGCTCACCGGGGCGACAAGAGACCCAGTACTTC.